The 32 T cell receptor beta chains presented below share a single source sample, sequenced in a study of radiation and T cells in renal cell carcinoma. Measured with immunoSEQ multiplex PCR; TCRdb has only the in-frame clones, and not every one. Here the sample spans some 120,000 clones, approximately 78% being singletons. Indicated time point: blood 2 weeks post-SBRT. Treatment: 15 Gy SBRT to primary tumor, nephrectomy 4 weeks later. Sample: blood, taken from a patient whose treatment included radiotherapy and nephrectomy. The receptors originated from a woman in her sixties or seventies with renal cell carcinoma.

V is TRBV9 and J is TRBJ1-1; D might be TRBD1 (6 bases). V lost 3 bases and J lost 0, with 15 bases in between. The length of the CDR3 is 16 residues. The germline V gene encodes CDR1 SGDLS and CDR2 YYNGEE. Here the CDR3 DNA reads TGTGCCAGCAGCGCCGGCGGGGGCGTGTTGAACACTGAAGCTTTCTTT. It encodes CASSAGGGVLNTEAFF.

This chain connects TRBV6-1 to TRBJ1-2, with D unresolved. The CDR3 sequence is 15 residues long. The V end was cut by 0 bases, the J end by 2 bases, with 10 bases between. Germline assignment: CDR1 MNHNS and CDR2 SASEGT. The CDR3 region has the DNA TGTGCCAGCAGTGAAGCTTGGCAGGCCAACTATGGCTACACCTTC. Translation: CASSEAWQANYGYTF.

This clone was seen a single time. The CDR3 reads CASSVGGGSQETQYF. The CDR3 DNA is TGTGCCAGCAGCGTAGGTGGGGGAAGCCAAGAGACCCAGTACTTC. The chain has TRBV9 and TRBJ2-5; TRBD1 or TRBD2 may be the D gene (5 bases each). The CDR3 contains 15 residues. Germline V CDR1 and CDR2: SGDLS, YYNGEE. Trimming pared 0 bases from V and 1 base from J, leaving 10 bases between.

V and J are TRBV18 and TRBJ1-5, with D uncertain. Between the trimmed V and J ends, which lost 3 bases and 6 bases, there was a span of 15 bases. The CDR3 is 15 residues long. Germline V gene sequence: CDR1 KGHSH, CDR2 LQKENI. DNA for the CDR3: TGTGCCAGCTCACCCCGGGTCCTAACCGGTCAGCCCCAGCATTTT. Residues: CASSPRVLTGQPQHF.

This clone was seen a handful of times. V usage is TRBV6-6 and J usage is TRBJ1-1; the D is unclear. Germline V gene sequence: CDR1 MNHNY, CDR2 SVGAGI (reference sequence). V lost 2 bases, J lost 1 base, and 11 bases lay in between. The CDR3 consists of 15 residues. The CDR3 nucleotides read TGTGCCAGCAGTTACCCGACATCGGCGAACACTGAAGCTTTCTTT. Protein sequence: CASSYPTSANTEAFF.

The genes are TRBV11-2 and TRBJ2-1; 10 positions agree with TRBD1. Trimming removed 2 bases from V and 6 bases from J; junction bases left unmatched: 4. The CDR3 is made up of 15 amino acids. From germline, CDR1 is SGHAT and CDR2 FQNNGV. The CDR3 spells CASSLRGTGVNEQFF. CDR3 coding DNA: TGTGCCAGCAGCTTAAGGGGGACAGGGGTCAATGAGCAGTTCTTC.

This clone was seen just once. The junction shows a germline mismatch at one end, possibly a read error. V gene TRBV7-7 combines with J gene TRBJ2-5; 7 positions agree with TRBD2. Germline V CDR1 and CDR2: SSHAT, FNYEAQ (reference sequence). The CDR3 covers 14 residues. The chain's CDR3 is CASSLAGRQETQYF. The CDR3 DNA is TGTGCTAGCAGCTTAGCGGGCCGACAAGAGACCCAGTACTTC.

The CDR3 nucleotides read TGTGCCAGCAGCCGACAGATTAACACCGGGGAGCTGTTTTTT. This translates into CASSRQINTGELFF. V gene TRBV27 combines with J gene TRBJ2-2; perhaps TRBD1 as D (5 bases). The length of the CDR3 is 14 residues. Germline values: CDR1 MNHEY, CDR2 SMNVEV (reference sequence). Trimming stripped 6 bases from V and 2 bases from J, with 10 bases between.

This chain links TRBV18 with TRBJ2-7; 8 bases agree with TRBD1. The CDR3 consists of 15 residues. Trimming cost V 3 bases and J 3 bases; bases outside gene matches: 7. CDR1 and CDR2 (germline): KGHSH, LQKENI. CDR3 nucleotide sequence: TGTGCCAGCTCACCCGCAGGGGGCCCTGACTACGAGCAGTACTTC. This translates into CASSPAGGPDYEQYF.

This chain connects TRBV10-2 to TRBJ2-3; 14 bases map to TRBD2. Losses at the gene ends were 5 bases for V and 4 bases for J; bases not matched to a gene: 8. Germline lookup yields CDR1 WSHSY and CDR2 SAAADI. The CDR3 is 17 amino acids. CDR3 nucleotide sequence: TGCGCCAGCAGTATGGGACTAGCGGGGGATCTACCAGATACGCAGTATTTT. It translates to CASSMGLAGDLPDTQYF.

This clone was detected only a few times. This sequence joins TRBV6-4 and TRBJ1-1; 7 bases map to TRBD1. Trimming took 2 bases from V and 0 from J; bases not matched to a gene: 0. The CDR3 contains 14 residues. Germline assignment: CDR1 MRHNA and CDR2 SNTAGT. The CDR3 coding sequence is TGTGCCAGCAGTGACAGGGGGCTGAACACTGAAGCTTTCTTT. It is translated as CASSDRGLNTEAFF.

The rearrangement joins TRBV7-3 to TRBJ2-3; 8 nucleotides align to TRBD2. Looked up from germline, CDR1 is SGHTA and CDR2 is FQGTGA. Losses at the gene ends were 2 bases for V and 2 bases for J; bases not matched to a gene: 3. The CDR3 extends over 15 amino acids. The CDR3 here is CASSLAGGSTDTQYF. The CDR3 DNA is TGTGCCAGCAGCTTAGCGGGAGGTTCCACAGATACGCAGTATTTT.

The V call is TRBV11-1, the J call TRBJ1-5, with D hard to call. Germline assignment: CDR1 SGHAT and CDR2 FQDESV (reference sequence). CDR3 length equals 13 residues. With 1 base removed from V and 5 bases from J, the gap between germline ends came to 6 bases. CDR3 in amino acids: CASSLDRDQPQHF. CDR3 coding DNA: TGTGCCAGCAGCTTAGATAGGGATCAGCCCCAGCATTTT.

This clone was seen once. The chain uses TRBV5-6 and TRBJ2-1; the match to TRBD2 covers 14 bases. CDR1 and CDR2 from the germline V gene are SGHDT and YYEEEE. Trimming removed 4 bases from V and 10 bases from J; junction bases left unmatched: 4. This CDR3 region has 14 residues. The CDR3 nucleotides are TGTGCCAGCAGCCCGGGACTAGCGGGGGTAGAGCAGTTCTTC. It encodes CASSPGLAGVEQFF.

This chain joins TRBV6-1 and TRBJ1-1; the D is unclear. Looked up from germline, CDR1 is MNHNS and CDR2 is SASEGT. The CDR3 spans 13 residues. The germline V and J ends were trimmed by 6 bases and 4 bases, with 12 bases remaining between them. The CDR3 spells CASSRVVLTEAFF. The CDR3, as DNA: TGTGCCAGCAGCCGAGTAGTTCTCACTGAAGCTTTCTTT.

The chain uses TRBV29-1 and TRBJ1-2; 10 nucleotides line up with TRBD1. J lost 4 bases, V lost 5 bases, and 22 bases had no gene match. In germline, CDR1 is SQVTM, CDR2 ANQGSEA. The CDR3 contains 19 residues. Here the CDR3 reads CSVLKVGQGWPVPTYGYTF. The CDR3 nucleotides are TGCAGCGTTTTAAAGGTGGGACAGGGGTGGCCGGTCCCCACCTATGGCTACACCTTC.

For this clone: The junction departs from the called germline gene at one end, perhaps through a read error. Other DNA sequences of this sample code for an identical CDR3. The rearrangement links TRBV27 to TRBJ1-1; 9 bases fit TRBD1. This CDR3 is built from 15 residues. Germline values: CDR1 MNHEY, CDR2 SMNVEV (reference sequence). The CDR3 spells CASSPGTGMNTEAFF. CDR3 coding DNA: TGTGCCAGCAGTCCCGGGACAGGGATGAACACTGAAGCTTTTTTT.

The genes are TRBV9 and TRBJ2-3, with 7 bases identical to TRBD2. The junction had 2 bases not matched to a gene; V was cut back by 4 bases and J by 0 bases. CDR1 is SGDLS, CDR2 YYNGEE, per germline. The length of the CDR3 is 14 residues. The chain's CDR3 is CASSHGGSTDTQYF. In nucleotides, the CDR3 is TGTGCCAGCAGCCACGGGGGGAGCACAGATACGCAGTATTTT. The full variable domain, in which reference TRBV9 and TRBJ2-3 provide the parts outside the CDR3, is DSGVTQTPKHLITATGQRVTLRCSPRSGDLSVYWYQQSLDQGLQFLIQYYNGEERAKGNILERFSAQQFPDLHSELNLSSLELGDSALYFCASSHGGSTDTQYFGPGTRLTVL.

The rearrangement joins TRBV11-2 to TRBJ1-4, with TRBD1 matching 7 bases. Trimming at V came to 5 bases and at J to 7 bases, leaving 13 bases not matched to a gene. Germline values: CDR1 SGHAT, CDR2 FQNNGV. This CDR3 region has 16 residues. CDR3 region: CASSPQETGRGEKLFF. The CDR3, as DNA: TGTGCCAGCAGCCCGCAGGAGACAGGGAGAGGTGAAAAACTGTTTTTT.

The chain recombines TRBV6-6 with TRBJ2-3, with a tentative D call TRBD1 (5 bases). The CDR3 runs 15 residues. CDR1 is MNHNY and CDR2 is SVGAGI in the germline V gene (reference sequence). Trimming left V 6 bases short and J 6 bases short, with 19 bases between. The CDR3 region has the DNA TGTGCCAGCAGCCAAGGGGCGGCGGTTACGGATACGCAGTATTTT. It translates to CASSQGAAVTDTQYF.

This chain links TRBV2 with TRBJ2-2; D is unclear. V shed 0 bases and J shed 2 bases, with 4 bases lying between them. Germline V gives CDR1 SNHLY, CDR2 FYNNEI. The length of the CDR3 is 14 residues. DNA for the CDR3: TGTGCCAGCAGTGAAGCTGATAACACCGGGGAGCTGTTTTTT. It specifies CASSEADNTGELFF.

V usage is TRBV27 and J usage is TRBJ1-2; D remains unclear. CDR1 and CDR2 from the germline V gene are MNHEY and SMNVEV (reference sequence). V was pared by 0 bases and J by 1 base, with 6 bases between. This CDR3 comprises 14 residues. The CDR3 protein is CASSLSQVNYGYTF. The CDR3 nucleotides read TGTGCCAGCAGTTTATCTCAAGTTAACTATGGCTACACCTTC.

This chain joins TRBV19 and TRBJ2-3; D tentatively reads TRBD1 or TRBD2 (5 bases each). V shed 3 bases and J shed 0 bases, with 10 bases lying between them. CDR3 length: 15 amino acids. Germline CDR1 LNHDA, CDR2 SQIVND (reference sequence). CDR3 sequence: CASSMLGPSTDTQYF. CDR3 DNA: TGTGCCAGTAGTATGCTGGGACCCAGCACAGATACGCAGTATTTT.

The rearrangement joins TRBV27 to TRBJ2-3, with 13 bases lining up with TRBD2. CDR3 length equals 16 residues. The trim removed 5 bases at V and 12 bases at J, leaving 14 bases unmatched. Germline values: CDR1 MNHEY, CDR2 SMNVEV (reference sequence). CDR3 DNA sequence: TGTGCCAGCAGTCCCCTGGGGACTAGCGGGGTAAGGGCTCAGTATTTT. Translation: CASSPLGTSGVRAQYF.

The chain is built from TRBV2 and TRBJ2-7, with D possibly TRBD1 on 6 matching bases. V was pared by 1 base and J by 6 bases, with 13 bases between. The CDR3 has 14 residues. Germline V lookup: CDR1 SNHLY, CDR2 FYNNEI. The CDR3 DNA reads as TGTGCCAGCAGTGAAGGTCAGAGAGGGGGCGAGCAGTACTTC. Amino acids: CASSEGQRGGEQYF.

The rearrangement joins TRBV6-4 to TRBJ2-1; possibly TRBD2 for D (6 bases). The CDR3 totals 14 residues. Germline assignment: CDR1 MRHNA and CDR2 SNTAGT. The germline V and J ends were trimmed by 2 bases and 8 bases, with 13 bases remaining between them. The CDR3 DNA reads as TGTGCCAGCAGTGACAGTCCTCCGGGGGATGAGCAGTTCTTC. This sequence encodes CASSDSPPGDEQFF.

The chain employs TRBV5-1 and TRBJ2-1; D uncertain. This CDR3 contains 13 residues. CDR1 and CDR2 (germline): SGHRS, YFSETQ. The V end was cut by 4 bases, the J end by 9 bases, with 14 bases between. The CDR3 loop is CASSEYGSTEQFF. The CDR3 bases are TGCGCCAGCAGCGAATATGGCTCCACTGAGCAGTTCTTC. The full variable domain, rest sourced from reference TRBV5-1 and TRBJ2-1, is KAGVTQTPRYLIKTRGQQVTLSCSPISGHRSVSWYQQTPGQGLQFLFEYFSETQRNKGNFPGRFSGRQFSNSRSEMNVSTLELGDSALYLCASSEYGSTEQFFGPGTRLTVL.

This clone has a handful of counts. The rearrangement joins TRBV5-5 to TRBJ1-6; possibly TRBD1 for D (5 bases). CDR3 length: 15 residues. Per germline, CDR1 SGHKS and CDR2 YYEKEE (reference sequence). The ends were cut back, 4 bases at V and 7 bases at J, with 15 bases in the middle. The CDR3, as DNA: TGTGCCAGCAGCCTAGGGATAGAGGGGAATTCACCCCTCCACTTT. It encodes CASSLGIEGNSPLHF.

The chain carries TRBV2 and TRBJ1-1; D not resolved. Germline V gene data show CDR1 as SNHLY and CDR2 as FYNNEI. Trimming shortened V by 0 bases and J by 6 bases, and 14 bases separated the two germline ends. The CDR3 spans 15 residues. The CDR3 loop is CASSEAPRGSPEAFF. The CDR3 coding sequence is TGTGCCAGCAGTGAAGCGCCACGAGGGTCCCCTGAAGCTTTCTTT. Full variable domain (outside the CDR3, taken from reference TRBV2 and TRBJ1-1): EPEVTQTPSHQVTQMGQEVILRCVPISNHLYFYWYRQILGQKVEFLVSFYNNEISEKSEIFDDQFSVERPDGSNFTLKIRSTKLEDSAMYFCASSEAPRGSPEAFFGQGTRLTVV.

In nucleotides, the CDR3 is TGCGCCAGCAGCCCCGGACAGGGTAATGAAAAACTGTTTTTT. This translates into CASSPGQGNEKLFF. V usage is TRBV5-1 and J usage is TRBJ1-4; TRBD1 matches 8 bases. Germline V CDR1 and CDR2: SGHRS, YFSETQ. CDR3 length: 14 residues. Germline trimming cut 4 bases from V and 4 bases from J; bases unmatched to any gene: 3.

The V call is TRBV5-8, the J call TRBJ2-2; D remains ambiguous. V was pared by 4 bases and J by 3 bases, with 4 bases between. Germline CDR1 is SGHTS and CDR2 is YDEGEE. This CDR3 comprises 12 residues. CDR3 amino acids: CASSRDTGELFF. The DNA of the CDR3 is TGTGCCAGCAGCCGGGACACCGGGGAGCTGTTTTTT.

The chain is built from TRBV28 and TRBJ2-3, with TRBD1 identical over 9 bases. The germline CDR1 and CDR2 sequences are MDHEN and SYDVKM. V was pared by 2 bases and J by 5 bases, with 5 bases of the junction left unmatched. The CDR3 consists of 15 residues. The CDR3 sequence is CASSLGTGLIDTQYF. In DNA form, the CDR3 reads TGTGCCAGCAGTTTAGGGACAGGGCTTATAGATACGCAGTATTTT.